These 30 T cell receptor beta chains were sequenced from one sample in a study of identifying expanded T cells in peripheral blood. Only in-frame clones appear in the TCRdb table, and some are missing; sequencing was by immunoSEQ multiplex PCR. Of 60,000 to 65,000 clones in the sample, about 80% were seen once. Sequencing was done on a sample of blood. The origin of the receptors is a person aged 18 to 75 in good health.

A single count supports this clone. The rearrangement joins TRBV5-1 to TRBJ2-1, with a tentative D call TRBD2 (5 bases). The CDR3 is 18 residues long. CDR1 and CDR2 (germline): SGHRS, YFSETQ. Trimming removed 4 bases at V and 0 bases at J, with 20 bases between. CDR3 protein: CASSGLGLSRNSYNEQFF. CDR3 coding DNA: TGCGCCAGCAGCGGGTTAGGACTTTCCCGTAACTCCTACAATGAGCAGTTCTTC.

The V call is TRBV4-1, the J call TRBJ1-5; 7 positions match TRBD1. The CDR3 is 16 residues long. Per the germline V gene, CDR1 is MGHRA and CDR2 is YSYEKL. J lost 4 bases, V lost 0 bases, and 6 bases had no gene match. The CDR3 is CASSQEEGGRNQPQHF. The DNA of the CDR3 is TGCGCCAGCAGCCAAGAAGAAGGGGGCCGGAATCAGCCCCAGCATTTT.

The chain uses TRBV20-1 and TRBJ2-1; perhaps TRBD2 as D (6 bases). The CDR3 sequence is 11 residues long. V lost 5 bases, J lost 7 bases, and 9 bases lay in between. Looked up from germline, CDR1 is DFQATT and CDR2 is SNEGSKA (reference sequence). The CDR3 coding sequence is TGCAGTGCTGGACGGGGGAATGAGCAGTTCTTC. This gives the protein CSAGRGNEQFF.

V gene TRBV15 combines with J gene TRBJ1-4; TRBD1 might be the D (5 bases). V shed 0 bases and J shed 4 bases, with 12 bases lying between them. Germline V gene lookup returns CDR1 LNHNV and CDR2 YYDKDF (reference sequence). The CDR3 consists of 16 residues. As DNA, the CDR3 is TGTGCCACCAGCAGAGATTTGGACGGACATAATGAAAAACTGTTTTTT. This codes for CATSRDLDGHNEKLFF.

This sequence joins TRBV10-1 and TRBJ2-2, with 8 bases matching TRBD1. Germline CDR1 WNHNN, CDR2 SYGVQD (reference sequence). V lost 6 bases, J lost 1 base, and 7 bases stayed unmatched. The CDR3 contains 16 residues. The DNA of the CDR3 is TGCGCCAGCAGGACGTGGACAGGGTTGAACACCGGGGAGCTGTTTTTT. Its protein product is CASRTWTGLNTGELFF.

The V and J genes are TRBV6-1 and TRBJ2-1; D might be TRBD2 (6 bases). Between the trimmed V and J ends, which lost 1 base and 4 bases, there was a span of 14 bases. There are 16 residues in the CDR3. Germline CDR1 is MNHNS and CDR2 is SASEGT. The CDR3 spells CASSEESGQPYNEQFF. The CDR3 DNA sequence: TGTGCCAGCAGTGAAGAAAGCGGGCAACCGTACAATGAGCAGTTCTTC.

The chain links TRBV7-3 to TRBJ2-1; D not certain. The CDR3 spans 14 residues. Between the trimmed V and J ends, which lost 6 bases and 5 bases, there was a span of 14 bases. The germline V gene encodes CDR1 SGHTA and CDR2 FQGTGA. The CDR3 region has the DNA TGTGCCAGCAGTTCAGAGGTAACAGACAATGAGCAGTTCTTC. Its protein product is CASSSEVTDNEQFF.

The chain links TRBV27 to TRBJ2-2; D unclear. Germline V lookup: CDR1 MNHEY, CDR2 SMNVEV (reference sequence). Trimming pared 3 bases from V and 6 bases from J, leaving 2 bases between. CDR3 size: 11 residues. CDR3 region: CASSFSGELFF. CDR3 in DNA: TGTGCCAGCAGTTTTTCCGGGGAGCTGTTTTTT.

This clone appeared a single time. The chain joins TRBV7-2 to TRBJ2-7, with a possible D match to TRBD2 (5 bases). There are 14 residues in the CDR3. Trimming removed 1 base from V and 6 bases from J, with 13 bases in between. CDR1 SGHTA and CDR2 FQGNSA come from the germline V gene. Written as DNA, the CDR3 is TGTGCCAGCAGCTTAGGAAGGGCTCGGGGCGAGCAGTACTTC. Protein product: CASSLGRARGEQYF. Together with reference TRBV7-2 and TRBJ2-7, the CDR3 gives the full variable domain: GAGVSQSPSNKVTEKGKDVELRCDPISGHTALYWYRQSLGQGLEFLIYFQGNSAPDKSGLPSDRFSAERTGGSVSTLTIQRTQQEDSAVYLCASSLGRARGEQYFGPGTRLTVT.

This clone came up once. This sequence joins TRBV11-1 and TRBJ2-5; D unclear. The CDR3 has 15 residues. V lost 1 base, J lost 5 bases, and 14 bases lay in between. Germline CDR1 reads SGHAT; CDR2 reads FQDESV (reference sequence). CDR3 bases: TGTGCCAGCAGCTTAGGGCCGGGCGTATGGGAGACCCAGTACTTC. Its translation: CASSLGPGVWETQYF.

V and J are TRBV7-8 and TRBJ2-4; no definite D call. With 1 base removed from V and 8 bases from J, the gap between germline ends came to 12 bases. CDR1 and CDR2 (germline): SGHVS, FQNEAQ. The CDR3 contains 14 residues. The DNA of the CDR3 is TGTGCCAGCAGCTTAGTTCCTAATAGAGACATTCAGTACTTC. Its translation: CASSLVPNRDIQYF.

V is TRBV19 and J is TRBJ2-5, with 7 bases that match TRBD1. The germline V gene encodes CDR1 LNHDA and CDR2 SQIVND (reference sequence). The length of the CDR3 is 16 residues. Trimming at V came to 4 bases and at J to 3 bases, leaving 11 bases not matched to a gene. The CDR3 nucleotides are TGTGCCAGTAGTAGACAGGGATTTTCTGTAAAAGAGACCCAGTACTTC. As protein: CASSRQGFSVKETQYF.

V usage is TRBV18 and J usage is TRBJ2-7; D ambiguous. Trimming shortened V by 6 bases and J by 5 bases, and 8 bases separated the two germline ends. This CDR3 spans 11 amino acids. Germline loops: CDR1 KGHSH, CDR2 LQKENI. CDR3 DNA sequence: TGTGCCAGCTCCCCTGGGGACGAGCAGTACTTC. Translation gives CASSPGDEQYF.

The gene calls are TRBV9 and TRBJ1-4, with D perhaps matching TRBD1 (5 bases). The germline V gene encodes CDR1 SGDLS and CDR2 YYNGEE. The V end was cut by 4 bases, the J end by 13 bases, with 17 bases between. The CDR3 spans 13 residues. CDR3 nucleotides: TGTGCCAGCAGCCCCCGTTGGGGGGACGGACTGTTTTTT. Translation: CASSPRWGDGLFF.

The rearrangement links TRBV18 to TRBJ2-1; TRBD2 aligns across 8 bases. The junction had 11 bases not matched to a gene; V was cut back by 4 bases and J by 12 bases. There are 14 residues in the CDR3. CDR1 is KGHSH, CDR2 LQKENI, per germline. The CDR3 sequence: CASSRSGRAEAQFF. The CDR3 DNA follows: TGTGCCAGCTCACGTTCCGGGAGGGCCGAGGCGCAGTTCTTC.

The chain uses TRBV15 and TRBJ2-1; D perhaps matches TRBD1 (5 bases). V lost 0 bases and J lost 0, with 21 bases in between. CDR1 is LNHNV and CDR2 is YYDKDF in the germline V gene (reference sequence). The CDR3 runs 20 residues. CDR3 in DNA: TGTGCCACCAGCAGAGATCCCGATGTTAGGGGCTCCGACTCCTACAATGAGCAGTTCTTC. It yields the protein CATSRDPDVRGSDSYNEQFF.

This clone is a singleton in its sample. This chain joins TRBV19 and TRBJ2-7; 8 bases agree with TRBD1. The ends lost 4 bases at V and 2 bases at J; junction bases unmatched: 7. CDR3 length: 15 amino acids. The germline V gene has CDR1 LNHDA and CDR2 SQIVND (reference sequence). CDR3 DNA sequence: TGTGCCAGTAGTAACCCCACAGGGGGTACCTACGAGCAGTACTTC. Translated: CASSNPTGGTYEQYF.

The J gene is TRBJ2-1, the V gene TRBV5-1; D may match TRBD1 or TRBD2 (5 bases each). V lost 5 bases, J lost 6 bases, and 18 bases lay in between. Germline V gene data show CDR1 as SGHRS and CDR2 as YFSETQ. This CDR3 region has 15 residues. For the CDR3, the DNA is TGCGCCAGCAGTCCTGCCGGGGCGGCCTTCAATGAGCAGTTCTTC. This encodes CASSPAGAAFNEQFF.

This clone was detected only a few times. Other DNA sequences from this sample encode an identical CDR3 as well. This rearrangement joins TRBV18 to TRBJ1-1; TRBD1 agrees at 7 bases. This CDR3 has 14 amino acids. Losses at the gene ends were 1 base for V and 4 bases for J; bases not matched to a gene: 3. Germline lookup yields CDR1 KGHSH and CDR2 LQKENI. The CDR3 reads CASSPQGAGTEAFF. The CDR3, as DNA: TGTGCCAGCTCACCACAGGGGGCTGGCACTGAAGCTTTCTTT. The full variable domain, with the rest looked up from reference TRBV18 and TRBJ1-1, is NAGVMQNPRHLVRRRGQEARLRCSPMKGHSHVYWYRQLPEEGLKFMVYLQKENIIDESGMPKERFSAEFPKEGPSILRIQQVVRGDSAAYFCASSPQGAGTEAFFGQGTRLTVV.

The V call is TRBV27, the J call TRBJ2-7; TRBD2 aligns across 7 bases. Trimming at V came to 2 bases and at J to 1 base, leaving 5 bases not matched to a gene. Germline CDR1 reads MNHEY; CDR2 reads SMNVEV (reference sequence). The CDR3 is made up of 15 amino acids. The CDR3 spells CASSLGSGRSYEQYF. CDR3 in DNA: TGTGCCAGCAGTTTAGGTAGCGGGCGATCCTACGAGCAGTACTTC.

The V and J genes are TRBV11-2 and TRBJ2-3; 7 bases map to TRBD2. CDR3 length: 18 amino acids. The J segment lost 1 base and the V segment lost 5 bases, leaving 15 bases of the junction unmatched. Per the germline V gene, CDR1 is SGHAT and CDR2 is FQNNGV. The CDR3 DNA reads as TGTGCCAGCAGCCCCGGAGCACTAGCGATAAGGGGCACAGATACGCAGTATTTT. Protein sequence: CASSPGALAIRGTDTQYF.

This clone was detected a few times. The gene calls are TRBV6-5 and TRBJ2-5; 13 bases map to TRBD2. Losses at the gene ends were 3 bases for V and 5 bases for J; bases not matched to a gene: 3. The germline V gene has CDR1 MNHEY and CDR2 SVGAGI. There are 15 residues in the CDR3. CDR3 sequence: CASSYTSGGAETQYF. The CDR3 DNA reads TGTGCCAGCAGTTATACTAGCGGGGGGGCGGAGACCCAGTACTTC.

The chain carries TRBV7-9 and TRBJ1-5; D might be TRBD1 (6 bases). The CDR3 contains 19 residues. Germline V gene sequence: CDR1 SEHNR, CDR2 FQNEAQ (reference sequence). Trimming shortened V by 3 bases and J by 0 bases, and 21 bases separated the two germline ends. CDR3 DNA sequence: TGTGCCAGCAGCTTGAGACCGGGACACCCTACTTATAGCAATCAGCCCCAGCATTTT. It is translated as CASSLRPGHPTYSNQPQHF.

This chain uses TRBV11-3 with TRBJ1-4; tentative D call: TRBD1 (6 bases). The CDR3 contains 15 residues. The V end lost 6 bases, the J end lost 7 bases, and 18 bases lay between the germline ends. CDR1 and CDR2 (germline): SGHNT, YENEEA. For the CDR3, the DNA is TGTGCCAGCAGTTCGTTCGGGGGGGCCAGTGAAAAACTGTTTTTT. Protein product: CASSSFGGASEKLFF. Variable domain in full (rest from reference TRBV11-3 and TRBJ1-4): EAGVVQSPRYKIIEKKQPVAFWCNPISGHNTLYWYLQNLGQGPELLIRYENEEAVDDSQLPKDRFSAERLKGVDSTLKIQPAELGDSAVYLCASSSFGGASEKLFFGSGTQLSVL.

There are a few counts of this clone. The rearrangement links TRBV5-1 to TRBJ1-6; 7 nucleotides line up with TRBD1. Germline lookup yields CDR1 SGHRS and CDR2 YFSETQ. The CDR3 spans 16 residues. Trimming at V came to 4 bases and at J to 10 bases, leaving 14 bases not matched to a gene. In nucleotides, the CDR3 is TGCGCCAGCAGCGGTGGGATGACAGGGTTGGAATCACCCCTCCACTTT. It is translated as CASSGGMTGLESPLHF. The variable domain in full, with the rest retrieved from reference TRBV5-1 and TRBJ1-6, is KAGVTQTPRYLIKTRGQQVTLSCSPISGHRSVSWYQQTPGQGLQFLFEYFSETQRNKGNFPGRFSGRQFSNSRSEMNVSTLELGDSALYLCASSGGMTGLESPLHFGNGTRLTVT.

V usage is TRBV27 and J usage is TRBJ1-1; maybe TRBD1 (5 bases). Per germline, CDR1 MNHEY and CDR2 SMNVEV (reference sequence). There are 13 residues in the CDR3. Between the trimmed V and J ends, which lost 2 bases and 7 bases, there was a span of 11 bases. CDR3 nucleotide sequence: TGTGCCAGCAGTTTAACGGGGCGGGGTGAAGCTTTCTTT. Amino acid sequence: CASSLTGRGEAFF.

The chain joins TRBV2 to TRBJ2-1; D gene unclear. The CDR3 is 17 amino acids. The V gene lost 5 bases and the J gene lost 0 bases, with 17 bases spanning the gap. Germline-derived CDR1 and CDR2 are SNHLY and FYNNEI. Here the CDR3 DNA reads TGTGCCAGCAGTCCCCGGTCTCTCTCAAGCTCCTACAATGAGCAGTTCTTC. Translating it yields CASSPRSLSSSYNEQFF.

The rearrangement uses TRBV6-6 and TRBJ1-2; 10 bases match TRBD1. V was clipped by 5 bases and J by 8 bases; unmatched bases: 8. CDR1 is MNHNY, CDR2 SVGAGI, per germline (reference sequence). This CDR3 contains 14 residues. The CDR3 nucleotides are TGTGCCAGCAGTGACCGACAGGGGGCTTGGGGCTACACCTTC. Translating it yields CASSDRQGAWGYTF.

This chain links TRBV29-1 with TRBJ2-1; possible D gene TRBD2, 6 bases. V lost 6 bases, J lost 0 bases, and 15 bases lay in between. In germline, CDR1 is SQVTM, CDR2 ANQGSEA. CDR3 length: 15 residues. The CDR3 is CSVSRDSSSYNEQFF. The CDR3 nucleotides are TGCAGCGTGAGTAGGGACTCAAGCTCCTACAATGAGCAGTTCTTC.

The CDR3 DNA is TGTGCCAGCAGCTTAGAGATGGGTCAGCCCCAGCATTTT. Translated, it gives CASSLEMGQPQHF. The V gene is TRBV11-2, the J gene TRBJ1-5; D is ambiguous. The V end was cut by 0 bases, the J end by 6 bases, with 6 bases between. This CDR3 spans 13 amino acids. CDR1 is SGHAT and CDR2 is FQNNGV in the germline V gene.